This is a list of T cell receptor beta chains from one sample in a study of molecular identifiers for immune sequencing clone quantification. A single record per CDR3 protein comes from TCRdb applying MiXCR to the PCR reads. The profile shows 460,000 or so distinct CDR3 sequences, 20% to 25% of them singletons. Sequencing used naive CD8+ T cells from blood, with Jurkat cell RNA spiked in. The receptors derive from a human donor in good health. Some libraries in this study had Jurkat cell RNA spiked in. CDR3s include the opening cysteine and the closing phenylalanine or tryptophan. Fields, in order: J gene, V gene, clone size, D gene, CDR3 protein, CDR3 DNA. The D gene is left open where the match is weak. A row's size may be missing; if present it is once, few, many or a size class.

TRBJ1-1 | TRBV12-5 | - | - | CASGLSSMNTEAFF | TGTGCTAGTGGTTTGAGTTCGATGAACACTGAAGCTTTCTTT
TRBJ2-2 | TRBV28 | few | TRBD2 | CASSLRLAPGELFF | TGTGCCAGCAGTTTACGACTAGCCCCCGGGGAGCTGTTTTTT
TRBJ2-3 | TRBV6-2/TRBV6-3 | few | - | CASSYPRTTFQNTDTQYF | TGTGCCAGCAGTTACCCCCGGACAACCTTCCAGAACACAGATACGCAGTATTTT
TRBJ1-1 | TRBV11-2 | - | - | CASSKGLAGANTEAFF | TGTGCCAGCAGTAAGGGTCTAGCAGGGGCTAACACTGAAGCTTTCTTT
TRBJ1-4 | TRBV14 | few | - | CASSAFGLVNEKLFF | TGTGCCAGCAGCGCCTTCGGGCTAGTTAATGAAAAACTGTTTTTT
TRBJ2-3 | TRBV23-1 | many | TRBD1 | CASSQSPPDRGGSDTQYF | TGCGCCAGCAGTCAATCCCCTCCGGACAGGGGCGGGTCAGATACGCAGTATTTT
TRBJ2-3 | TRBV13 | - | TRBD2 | CASSARLAGAGTDTQYF | TGTGCCAGCAGCGCCCGACTAGCGGGAGCGGGCACAGATACGCAGTATTTT
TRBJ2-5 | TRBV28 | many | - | CASSIGPQETQYF | TGTGCCAGCAGTATCGGGCCTCAGGAGACCCAGTACTTC
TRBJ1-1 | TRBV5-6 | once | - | CASSLAVLGNTEAFF | TGTGCCAGCAGCTTGGCCGTCTTGGGGAACACTGAAGCTTTCTTT
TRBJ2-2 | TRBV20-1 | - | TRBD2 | CSARGGLAGEDTGELFF | TGCAGTGCTAGAGGTGGACTAGCGGGAGAGGACACCGGGGAGCTGTTTTTT
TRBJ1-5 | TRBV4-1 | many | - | CASSHISGSNQPQHF | TGCGCCAGCAGCCATATATCGGGTAGCAATCAGCCCCAGCATTTT
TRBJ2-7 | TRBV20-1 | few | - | CSAPGTASYEQYF | TGCAGTGCTCCCGGGACCGCTTCCTACGAGCAGTACTTC
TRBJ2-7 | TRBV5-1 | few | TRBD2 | CASIFGAAGWHEQYF | TGCGCCAGCATTTTTGGAGCAGCGGGATGGCACGAGCAGTACTTC
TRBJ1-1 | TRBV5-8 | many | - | CASSLIGGLATEAFF | TGTGCCAGCAGCTTGATCGGAGGGCTGGCCACTGAAGCTTTCTTT
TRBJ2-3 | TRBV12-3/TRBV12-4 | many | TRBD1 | CASSLWDREDTQYF | TGTGCCAGCAGTTTATGGGACAGGGAGGATACGCAGTATTTT
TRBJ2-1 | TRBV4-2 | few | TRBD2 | CASSQDSGRADEQFF | TGTGCCAGCAGCCAAGATAGCGGGAGGGCGGATGAGCAGTTCTTC
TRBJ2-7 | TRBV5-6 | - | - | CASSPGGQTYGQYF | TGTGCCAGCAGCCCAGGTGGGCAGACCTACGGGCAGTACTTC
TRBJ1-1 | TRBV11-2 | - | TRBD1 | CASSQLGTGGVRTEAFF | TGTGCCAGCAGCCAACTCGGGACAGGGGGCGTTAGGACTGAAGCTTTCTTT
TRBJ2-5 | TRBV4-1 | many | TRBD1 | CASSPGQGRETQYF | TGCGCCAGCAGCCCCGGACAGGGTCGAGAGACCCAGTACTTC
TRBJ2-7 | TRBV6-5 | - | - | CASSYQGGRAYEQYF | TGTGCCAGCAGTTACCAGGGGGGGAGAGCCTACGAGCAGTACTTC
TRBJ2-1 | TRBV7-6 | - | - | CASSLGASSSLGQFF | TGTGCCAGCAGCTTAGGGGCTAGCAGCTCTTTGGGGCAGTTCTTC
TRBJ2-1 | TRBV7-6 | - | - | CASSLSPRLICNEQFF | TGTGCCAGCAGCTTATCGCCCCGACTAATCTGCAATGAGCAGTTCTTC
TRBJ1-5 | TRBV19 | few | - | CASSIASRSNQPQHF | TGTGCCAGTAGTATAGCTAGCCGTAGCAATCAGCCCCAGCATTTT
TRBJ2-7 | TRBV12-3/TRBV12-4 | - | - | CASSLSNYEQYF | TGTGCCAGCAGCCTGAGTAACTACGAGCAGTACTTC
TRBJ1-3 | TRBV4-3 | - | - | CASSPYTSGNTIYF | TGCGCCAGCAGCCCATATACATCTGGAAACACCATATATTTT
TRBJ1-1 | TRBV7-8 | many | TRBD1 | CASSPTGVPEAFF | TGTGCCAGCAGTCCTACAGGGGTCCCTGAAGCTTTCTTT
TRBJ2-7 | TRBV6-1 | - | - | CASIDWYWQYF | TGTGCCAGCATCGACTGGTATTGGCAGTACTTC
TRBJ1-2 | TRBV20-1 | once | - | CSAPPSKSGSSYGYTF | TGCAGTGCCCCGCCGTCAAAGTCCGGGTCGAGCTATGGCTACACCTTC
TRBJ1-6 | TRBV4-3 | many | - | CASSQDFQGTYSPLHF | TGCGCCAGCAGCCAAGATTTCCAGGGGACGTATTCACCCCTCCACTTT
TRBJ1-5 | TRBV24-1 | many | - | CATKFDSNQPQHF | TGTGCCACCAAGTTCGATAGCAATCAGCCCCAGCATTTT
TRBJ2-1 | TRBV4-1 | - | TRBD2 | CASSPGLISDNEQFF | TGCGCCAGCAGCCCGGGACTAATTTCTGACAATGAGCAGTTCTTC
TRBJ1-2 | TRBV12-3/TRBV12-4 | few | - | CASSSTDRYYGYTF | TGTGCCAGCAGTTCAACCGACCGATACTATGGCTACACCTTC
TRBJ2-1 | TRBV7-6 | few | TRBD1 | CASSLQTGAEQFF | TGTGCCAGCAGCCTCCAGACAGGGGCCGAGCAGTTCTTC
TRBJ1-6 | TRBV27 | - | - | CASSFLGVGNSPLHF | TGTGCCAGCAGTTTCCTGGGAGTTGGTAATTCACCCCTCCACTTT
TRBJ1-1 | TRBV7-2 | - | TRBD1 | CASSLVYGTGATEAFF | TGTGCCAGCAGCTTAGTTTACGGGACAGGGGCCACTGAAGCTTTCTTT
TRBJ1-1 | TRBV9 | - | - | CASSLFAVGTEAFF | TGTGCCAGCAGCCTGTTTGCGGTGGGTACTGAAGCTTTCTTT
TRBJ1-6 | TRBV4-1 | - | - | CASSHPTGFSSPLHF | TGCGCCAGCAGCCACCCAACAGGGTTTAGTTCACCCCTCCACTTT
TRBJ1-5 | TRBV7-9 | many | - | CASSSGNQPQHF | TGTGCCAGCAGCTCCGGCAATCAGCCCCAGCATTTT
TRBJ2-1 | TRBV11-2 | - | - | CASSPPTGGEQFF | TGTGCCAGCAGCCCCCCAACCGGGGGTGAGCAGTTCTTC
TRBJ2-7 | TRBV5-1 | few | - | CASSLFIDSNYEQYF | TGCGCCAGCAGCTTGTTTATTGACAGTAACTACGAGCAGTACTTC
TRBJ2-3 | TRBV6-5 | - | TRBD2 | CASSYARTSGTGYERADTQYF | TGTGCCAGCAGTTACGCTAGGACTAGCGGGACAGGATACGAACGCGCAGATACGCAGTATTTT
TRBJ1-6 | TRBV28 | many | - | CASSSEYGHPGSPLHF | TGTGCCAGCAGTTCAGAGTACGGTCATCCCGGATCACCCCTCCACTTT
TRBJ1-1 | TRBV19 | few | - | CASSIWLMNTEAFF | TGTGCCAGTAGTATTTGGCTCATGAACACTGAAGCTTTCTTT
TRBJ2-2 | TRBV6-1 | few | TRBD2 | CASSERGVLLLAGGAGELFF | TGTGCCAGCAGTGAACGGGGGGTTCTCCTCCTAGCGGGAGGGGCCGGGGAGCTGTTTTTT
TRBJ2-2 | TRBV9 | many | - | CASSVGSPGKLFF | TGTGCCAGCAGCGTAGGATCCCCGGGGAAGCTGTTTTTT
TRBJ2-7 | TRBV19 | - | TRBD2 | CASSLGLGTTYEQYF | TGTGCCAGTAGTTTGGGACTAGGGACGACCTACGAGCAGTACTTC